This T cell receptor (beta chain) was identified in a study of OX40 agonist ivuxolimab in advanced cancers. Study at large: Enrolled patients in dose escalation had cancers that were hepatocellular carcinoma, melanoma, renal cell or head and neck cancer. A history of anti-PD-1, anti-PD-L1 or anti-CTLA-4 therapy was acceptable, and roughly 40% had some.

Sequencing was performed with immunoSEQ multiplex PCR; in TCRdb, only in-frame clones are kept and a portion is missing. The sample has around 90,000 clones; more than 80% are singletons. With 4 bases removed from V and 7 bases from J, the gap between germline ends came to 10 bases. Germline CDR1 MGHRA, CDR2 YSYEKL. This CDR3 has 13 residues. The sequenced sample was CD4+ or CD8+ T cells sorted from blood, obtained in a trial of the OX40 agonist ivuxolimab. J is TRBJ1-4 and V is TRBV4-1, with D unresolved. The source is an adult with an advanced solid tumor such as melanoma, head and neck, liver or kidney cancer. Written as DNA, the CDR3 is TGCGCCAGCAGCCTCGGGGTGGGTGAAAAACTGTTTTTT. This codes for CASSLGVGEKLFF.